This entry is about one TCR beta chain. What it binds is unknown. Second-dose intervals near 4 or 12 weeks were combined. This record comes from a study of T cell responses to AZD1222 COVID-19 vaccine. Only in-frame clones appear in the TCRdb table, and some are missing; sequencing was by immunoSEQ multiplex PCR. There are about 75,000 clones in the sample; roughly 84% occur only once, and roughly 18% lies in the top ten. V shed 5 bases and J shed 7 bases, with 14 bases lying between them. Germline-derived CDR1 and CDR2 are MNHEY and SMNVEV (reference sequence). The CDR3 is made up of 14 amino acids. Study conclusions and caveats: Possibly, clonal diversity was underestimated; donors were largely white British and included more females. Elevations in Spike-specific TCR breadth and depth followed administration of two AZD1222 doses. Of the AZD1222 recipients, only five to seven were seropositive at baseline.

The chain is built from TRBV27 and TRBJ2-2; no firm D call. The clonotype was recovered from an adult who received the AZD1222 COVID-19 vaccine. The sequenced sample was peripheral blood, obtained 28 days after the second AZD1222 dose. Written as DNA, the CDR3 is TGTGCCAGCAGTGGTGACATGGGTAGCGGGGAGCTGTTTTTT. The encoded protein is CASSGDMGSGELFF.